These 31 T cell receptor beta chains share one sample of origin, sequenced in a study of blood T cell repertoires in COVID-19. The protocol was immunoSEQ multiplex PCR, while the TCRdb copy is restricted to in-frame clones and leaves out a portion. The sample comprises fewer than 200,000 clones, around 86% of which are singletons, and roughly 25% rests with the top ten. Sequenced material: PBMCs or T cells enriched from blood (not recorded which). The receptors were gathered from a woman in her 40s in a cohort exposed to, infected with or recovered from COVID-19 (not recorded which).

The rearrangement uses TRBV27 and TRBJ2-7; 8 positions agree with TRBD1. V dropped 6 bases and J dropped 3; count of bases not matched to a gene: 10. The length of the CDR3 is 15 residues. CDR1 and CDR2 from the germline V gene are MNHEY and SMNVEV (reference sequence). CDR3 sequence (DNA): TGTGCCAGCAGATCCGGGACAGGTCACCTCTACGAGCAGTACTTC. Protein sequence: CASRSGTGHLYEQYF.

This clone turned up a few times. The chain is built from TRBV15 and TRBJ2-1, with 9 bases lining up with TRBD1. The V gene's germline CDR1 is LNHNV and CDR2 YYDKDF (reference sequence). This CDR3 spans 16 amino acids. J lost 8 bases, V lost 0 bases, and 8 bases had no gene match. CDR3 loop: CATSRDPGTGSHEQFF. CDR3 nucleotide sequence: TGTGCCACCAGCAGAGATCCAGGGACAGGGAGCCATGAGCAGTTCTTC.

The chain joins TRBV28 to TRBJ2-5; 15 nucleotides align to TRBD2. CDR1 MDHEN and CDR2 SYDVKM come from the germline V gene. The CDR3 is 14 amino acids. The trim removed 3 bases at V and 13 bases at J, leaving 6 bases unmatched. In DNA form, the CDR3 reads TGTGCCAGCAGTTTTCCTGGACTAGCGGGGGGGGCGTACTTC. This translates into CASSFPGLAGGAYF. Variable domain in full (rest from reference TRBV28 and TRBJ2-5): DVKVTQSSRYLVKRTGEKVFLECVQDMDHENMFWYRQDPGLGLRLIYFSYDVKMKEKGDIPEGYSVSREKKERFSLILESASTNQTSMYLCASSFPGLAGGAYFGPGTRLLVL.

This rearrangement joins TRBV12-5 to TRBJ1-1; D not certain. Germline CDR1 is LGHNT and CDR2 is FRNRAP. The V gene lost 1 base and the J gene lost 5 bases, with 8 bases spanning the gap. The CDR3 sequence is 13 residues long. CDR3 in amino acids: CASGLGRGTEAFF. The CDR3 region has the DNA TGTGCTAGTGGTTTGGGACGAGGGACTGAAGCTTTCTTT.

The chain combines TRBV5-1 with TRBJ1-2; 9 bases fit TRBD1. The CDR3 length is 15 residues. Germline V gene lookup returns CDR1 SGHRS and CDR2 YFSETQ. Losses at the gene ends were 0 bases for V and 8 bases for J; bases not matched to a gene: 8. CDR3 sequence (DNA): TGCGCCAGCAGCTTGGCCCCGGGGACAGGGAGAGGCTACACCTTC. Encoded protein: CASSLAPGTGRGYTF. The complete variable domain, with remaining parts taken from reference TRBV5-1 and TRBJ1-2, reads KAGVTQTPRYLIKTRGQQVTLSCSPISGHRSVSWYQQTPGQGLQFLFEYFSETQRNKGNFPGRFSGRQFSNSRSEMNVSTLELGDSALYLCASSLAPGTGRGYTFGSGTRLTVV.

The genes are TRBV7-2 and TRBJ2-7, with D tentatively TRBD2 (5 bases). The CDR3 totals 17 residues. In germline, CDR1 is SGHTA, CDR2 FQGNSA. V was shortened by 1 base and J by 3 bases, with 19 bases between the two germline ends. The CDR3 bases are TGTGCCAGCAGCTTAGGTGGAGGCGGGTTTCAGGTCTACGAGCAGTACTTC. Protein product: CASSLGGGGFQVYEQYF.

This clone was observed a single time. The chain carries TRBV15 and TRBJ1-1; 7 nucleotides match TRBD1. This CDR3 contains 15 residues. Trimming took 2 bases from V and 0 from J; bases not matched to a gene: 3. Germline CDR1 and CDR2: LNHNV and YYDKDF (reference sequence). CDR3 coding DNA: TGTGCCACCAGCAGATCGGGACAGATGAACACTGAAGCTTTCTTT. It translates to CATSRSGQMNTEAFF.

This clone was recorded a few times. CDR3 DNA sequence: TGTGCCAGCAGTGAAGTCAGCGGGGGGTCGAATGAGCAGTTCTTC. It specifies CASSEVSGGSNEQFF. The chain carries TRBV6-1 and TRBJ2-1; TRBD2 aligns across 9 bases. J was trimmed by 7 bases and V by 1 base; bases with no gene match: 5. The CDR3 has 15 residues. Germline CDR1 reads MNHNS; CDR2 reads SASEGT.

This chain connects TRBV24-1 to TRBJ2-5, with 7 nucleotides matching TRBD1. V lost 1 base and J lost 2; bases outside the gene matches: 3. This CDR3 is built from 15 residues. Germline V gene sequence: CDR1 KGHDR, CDR2 SFDVKD. The CDR3 nucleotides read TGTGCCACCAGTGATTTTAGGGGGCGGCAAGAGACCCAGTACTTC. Translation: CATSDFRGRQETQYF.

The rearrangement links TRBV5-4 to TRBJ2-2; 11 nucleotides align to TRBD1. The CDR3 spans 14 residues. The germline V gene encodes CDR1 SGHNT and CDR2 YYREEE (reference sequence). J lost 4 bases, V lost 8 bases, and 4 bases had no gene match. The CDR3 reads CASAGTGGTGELFF. The CDR3 DNA is TGTGCCAGTGCCGGGACAGGGGGCACCGGGGAGCTGTTTTTT. Together with reference TRBV5-4 and TRBJ2-2, the CDR3 gives the full variable domain: ETGVTQSPTHLIKTRGQQVTLRCSSQSGHNTVSWYQQALGQGPQFIFQYYREEENGRGNFPPRFSGLQFPNYSSELNVNALELDDSALYLCASAGTGGTGELFFGEGSRLTVL.

The gene calls are TRBV25-1 and TRBJ1-4, with D uncertain. Germline CDR1 is MGHDK and CDR2 is SYGVNS. Deletions cut 3 bases from V and 8 bases from J, with 13 bases between. The CDR3 has 14 amino acids. The DNA for the CDR3 is TGTGCCAGCAGTGAGAGCGCGGGGTGGGAAAAACTGTTTTTT. As protein: CASSESAGWEKLFF. The complete variable domain, with remaining parts taken from reference TRBV25-1 and TRBJ1-4, reads EADIYQTPRYLVIGTGKKITLECSQTMGHDKMYWYQQDPGMELHLIHYSYGVNSTEKGDLSSESTVSRIRTEHFPLTLESARPSHTSQYLCASSESAGWEKLFFGSGTQLSVL.

The J gene is TRBJ2-2, the V gene TRBV4-2; 8 bases match TRBD2. J was trimmed by 1 base and V by 4 bases; bases with no gene match: 2. CDR1 is LGHNA, CDR2 YNFKEQ, per germline. The CDR3 runs to 15 residues. The DNA of the CDR3 is TGTGCCAGCAGCCCCAGCGGGGGGAACACCGGGGAGCTGTTTTTT. It is translated as CASSPSGGNTGELFF.

This clone was observed a handful of times. The chain is built from TRBV7-9 and TRBJ1-6, with TRBD1 as a possible D gene (5 bases). This CDR3 contains 16 residues. Germline-derived CDR1 and CDR2 are SEHNR and FQNEAQ (reference sequence). V was trimmed by 3 bases and J by 2 bases, leaving 11 bases between them. The CDR3 sequence: CASSLEGNPYNSPLHF. As DNA, the CDR3 is TGTGCCAGCAGCTTGGAGGGGAACCCCTATAATTCACCCCTCCACTTT.

The sample holds one count of this clone. The gene calls are TRBV2 and TRBJ2-2, with 7 bases matching TRBD1. Germline CDR1 SNHLY, CDR2 FYNNEI. V lost 6 bases, J lost 6 bases, and 4 bases stayed unmatched. This CDR3 comprises 13 residues. The CDR3 sequence is CASSVTGAGELFF. CDR3 DNA sequence: TGTGCCAGCAGCGTCACAGGGGCCGGGGAGCTGTTTTTT.

The chain is built from TRBV12-3 or TRBV12-4 and TRBJ1-2; TRBD1 might be the D (5 bases). V gave up 1 base and J gave up 8 bases, with 5 bases separating them. The length of the CDR3 is 11 residues. The CDR3 bases are TGTGCCAGCAGTTTAGAGGGGGGCTACACCTTC. Protein product: CASSLEGGYTF.

The J gene is TRBJ1-2, the V gene TRBV19; 7 bases agree with TRBD1. This CDR3 is 15 amino acids long. The V segment lost 5 bases and the J segment 6 bases; nucleotides outside the gene matches: 12. Germline CDR1 is LNHDA and CDR2 is SQIVND (reference sequence). The CDR3 here is CASSVGQNPRHGYTF. The CDR3 region has the DNA TGTGCCAGTAGTGTGGGACAGAACCCGAGGCATGGCTACACCTTC.

The chain links TRBV5-1 to TRBJ1-1, with D perhaps TRBD1 (6 bases). Germline V gene sequence: CDR1 SGHRS, CDR2 YFSETQ. The CDR3 loop spans 16 amino acids. V lost 2 bases, J lost 0 bases, and 14 bases lay in between. CDR3 amino acids: CASSFRQDLLNTEAFF. The CDR3 coding sequence is TGCGCCAGCAGCTTCCGACAGGACTTACTGAACACTGAAGCTTTCTTT.

The chain links TRBV7-8 to TRBJ2-7, with D possibly matching TRBD2 (5 bases). The CDR3 has 16 residues. The V and J ends lost 3 bases and 1 base respectively, with 16 bases between them. CDR1 and CDR2 from the germline V gene are SGHVS and FQNEAQ. The DNA of the CDR3 is TGTGCCAGCAGCTTCACCCAGAGGGTCGATTCCTACGAGCAGTACTTC. Its protein product is CASSFTQRVDSYEQYF.

The chain recombines TRBV7-8 with TRBJ1-2; 7 bases agree with TRBD1. This CDR3 contains 16 residues. CDR1 and CDR2 (germline): SGHVS, FQNEAQ. With 2 bases clipped from V and 4 bases from J, the junction kept 10 bases outside the gene matches. CDR3 nucleotide sequence: TGTGCCAGCAGCTTAACTATCACAGGGGCCCCCTATGGCTACACCTTC. Translated, it gives CASSLTITGAPYGYTF.

This chain connects TRBV11-2 to TRBJ2-5; 7 bases line up with TRBD1. J lost 5 bases, V lost 3 bases, and 6 bases had no gene match. The germline CDR1 and CDR2 sequences are SGHAT and FQNNGV. The length of the CDR3 is 14 residues. The CDR3 reads CASSFSGGRETQYF. CDR3 coding DNA: TGTGCCAGCAGCTTCTCAGGGGGTCGGGAGACCCAGTACTTC.

V gene TRBV27 combines with J gene TRBJ1-1; tentative D call: TRBD1 (6 bases). The CDR3 totals 14 residues. Looked up from germline, CDR1 is MNHEY and CDR2 is SMNVEV (reference sequence). The V end was cut by 5 bases, the J end by 3 bases, with 13 bases between. The CDR3 here is CASSRRGRYTEAFF. The DNA for the CDR3 is TGTGCCAGCAGTCGCAGGGGCAGGTACACTGAAGCTTTCTTT.

This clone was seen a single time. The J gene is TRBJ1-1, the V gene TRBV4-3; tentative D call: TRBD1 (5 bases). There are 14 residues in the CDR3. The V gene's germline CDR1 is LGHNA and CDR2 YSLEER. Trimming stripped 4 bases from V and 4 bases from J, with 13 bases between. CDR3 coding DNA: TGCGCCAGCAGCCGGAATAGGGGAGGCACTGAAGCTTTCTTT. Amino acids: CASSRNRGGTEAFF.

This chain joins TRBV7-9 and TRBJ1-1; D ambiguous. This CDR3 region has 12 residues. Germline loops: CDR1 SEHNR, CDR2 FQNEAQ (reference sequence). Trimming took 3 bases from V and 3 from J, leaving 5 bases between them. This chain's CDR3 is CASSLVDTEAFF. DNA of the CDR3: TGTGCCAGCAGCTTGGTAGACACTGAAGCTTTCTTT.

The CDR3 nucleotides are TGTGCCAGCAGCTTAGGGAGGTCACCCCTCCACTTT. Translated, it gives CASSLGRSPLHF. The chain has TRBV7-2 and TRBJ1-6; D unclear. The CDR3 totals 12 residues. CDR1 and CDR2 from the germline V gene are SGHTA and FQGNSA. Trimming removed 1 base from V and 10 bases from J, with 5 bases in between.

V usage is TRBV3-1 (or the pseudogene TRBV3-2) and J usage is TRBJ2-3; D not certain. The CDR3 runs 14 residues. Germline V CDR1 and CDR2: LGHDT, YNNKEL (reference sequence). Trimming cost V 1 base and J 4 bases, with 9 bases left between them. As DNA, the CDR3 is TGTGCCAGCAGCCAAGCTAGTTCCCCAGATACGCAGTATTTT. This translates into CASSQASSPDTQYF.

This chain connects TRBV2 to TRBJ1-1; D is perhaps TRBD1 (6 bases). Trimming took off 4 bases at V and 6 bases at J, with 15 bases between the two ends. Germline V CDR1 and CDR2: SNHLY, FYNNEI. The CDR3 extends over 14 amino acids. The CDR3 DNA reads as TGTGCCAGCAGTGGGGGCCCCGGGGGGCCTGAAGCTTTCTTT. Translating gives CASSGGPGGPEAFF.

This clone was observed once. The chain couples TRBV7-2 to TRBJ2-2; D perhaps matches TRBD1 (5 bases). There are 14 residues in the CDR3. Trimming cost V 6 bases and J 4 bases, with 12 bases left between them. Per the germline V gene, CDR1 is SGHTA and CDR2 is FQGNSA. CDR3 sequence: CASSTLRGTGELFF. DNA for the CDR3: TGTGCCAGCAGTACACTTAGGGGCACCGGGGAGCTGTTTTTT.

V usage is TRBV10-2 and J usage is TRBJ1-2, with TRBD1 identical over 7 bases. CDR3 size: 14 residues. J gave up 3 bases and V 2 bases, and 3 bases lay outside the gene matches. The V gene's germline CDR1 is WSHSY and CDR2 SAAADI. The CDR3, as DNA: TGCGCCAGCAGTGAGGGCAGGGGGGACTATGGCTACACCTTC. This gives the protein CASSEGRGDYGYTF.

This sequence joins TRBV6-6 and TRBJ1-4; TRBD1 is a possible D gene (6 bases). The CDR3 spans 14 residues. V dropped 6 bases and J dropped 10 bases, with 18 bases sitting between them. Germline loops: CDR1 MNHNY, CDR2 SVGAGI (reference sequence). For the CDR3, the DNA is TGTGCCAGCAGAAATTCAGGGGAGTGGAGAAAACTGTTTTTT. Protein sequence: CASRNSGEWRKLFF.

Only a few counts were recorded for this clone. This chain connects TRBV27 to TRBJ1-2; TRBD1 might be the D (5 bases). The CDR3 consists of 14 residues. Deletions cut 2 bases from V and 2 bases from J, with 9 bases between. Germline V lookup: CDR1 MNHEY, CDR2 SMNVEV (reference sequence). This CDR3 is CASSLGHPNYGYTF. The CDR3 coding sequence is TGTGCCAGCAGTTTAGGACACCCGAACTATGGCTACACCTTC.

The V and J genes are TRBV4-3 and TRBJ2-3; 11 bases agree with TRBD2. This CDR3 spans 16 amino acids. The J segment lost 0 bases and the V segment lost 4 bases, leaving 3 bases of the junction unmatched. CDR1 and CDR2 (germline): LGHNA, YSLEER. CDR3 DNA sequence: TGCGCCAGCAGCCTTAGGACTAGCGGGAGCACAGATACGCAGTATTTT. Amino acids: CASSLRTSGSTDTQYF.